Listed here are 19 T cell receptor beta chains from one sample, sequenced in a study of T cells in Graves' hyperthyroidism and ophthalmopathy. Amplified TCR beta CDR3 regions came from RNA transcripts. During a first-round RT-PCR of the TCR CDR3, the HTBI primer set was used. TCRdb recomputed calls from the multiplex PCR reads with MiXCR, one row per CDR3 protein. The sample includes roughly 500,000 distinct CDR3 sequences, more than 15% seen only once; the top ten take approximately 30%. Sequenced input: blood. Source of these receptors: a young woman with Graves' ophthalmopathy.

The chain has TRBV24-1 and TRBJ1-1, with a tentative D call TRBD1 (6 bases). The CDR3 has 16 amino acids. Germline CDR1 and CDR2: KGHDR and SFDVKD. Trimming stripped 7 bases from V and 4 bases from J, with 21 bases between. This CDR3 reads CATSLGNYRACTEAFF. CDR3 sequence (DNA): TGTGCCACCAGCCTAGGGAATTACAGGGCTTGCACTGAAGCTTTCTTT.

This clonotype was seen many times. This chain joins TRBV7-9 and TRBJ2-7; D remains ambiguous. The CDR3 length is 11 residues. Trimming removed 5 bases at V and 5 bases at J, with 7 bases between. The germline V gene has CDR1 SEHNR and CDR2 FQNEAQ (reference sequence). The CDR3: CASSAQNEQYF. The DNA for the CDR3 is TGTGCCAGCAGCGCACAAAACGAGCAGTACTTC.

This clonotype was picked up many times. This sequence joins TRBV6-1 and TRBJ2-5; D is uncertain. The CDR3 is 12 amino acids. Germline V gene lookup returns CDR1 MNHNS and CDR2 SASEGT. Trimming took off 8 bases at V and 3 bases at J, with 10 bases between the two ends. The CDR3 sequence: CASPSTEETQYF. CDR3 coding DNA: TGTGCCAGCCCCTCAACAGAAGAGACCCAGTACTTC.

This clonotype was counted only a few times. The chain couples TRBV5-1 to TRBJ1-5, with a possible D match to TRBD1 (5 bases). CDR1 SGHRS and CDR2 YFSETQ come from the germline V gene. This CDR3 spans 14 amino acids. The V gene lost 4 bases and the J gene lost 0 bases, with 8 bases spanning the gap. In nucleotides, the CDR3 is TGCGCCAGCAGCCGGGACGGTAGCAATCAGCCCCAGCATTTT. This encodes CASSRDGSNQPQHF.

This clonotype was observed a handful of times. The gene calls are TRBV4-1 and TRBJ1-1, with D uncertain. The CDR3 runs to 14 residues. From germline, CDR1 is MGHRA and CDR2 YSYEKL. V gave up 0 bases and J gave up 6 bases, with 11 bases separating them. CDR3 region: CASSQDVLRPEAFF. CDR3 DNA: TGCGCCAGCAGCCAAGATGTCCTACGGCCTGAAGCTTTCTTT.

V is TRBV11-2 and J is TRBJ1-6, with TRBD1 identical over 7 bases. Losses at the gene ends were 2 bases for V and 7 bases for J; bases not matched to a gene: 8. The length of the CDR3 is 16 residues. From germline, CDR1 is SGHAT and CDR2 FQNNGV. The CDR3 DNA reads TGTGCCAGCAGCTTAATGTCCGCAGGGGGGAATTCACCCCTCCACTTT. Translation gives CASSLMSAGGNSPLHF. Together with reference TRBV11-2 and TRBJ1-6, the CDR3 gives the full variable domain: EAGVAQSPRYKIIEKRQSVAFWCNPISGHATLYWYQQILGQGPKLLIQFQNNGVVDDSQLPKDRFSAERLKGVDSTLKIQPAKLEDSAVYLCASSLMSAGGNSPLHFGNGTRLTVT.

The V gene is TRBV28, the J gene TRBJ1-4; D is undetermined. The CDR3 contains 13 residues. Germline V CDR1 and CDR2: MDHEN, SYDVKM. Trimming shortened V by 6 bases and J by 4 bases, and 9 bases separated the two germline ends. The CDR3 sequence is CASRDRRNEKLFF. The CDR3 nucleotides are TGTGCCAGCAGGGACCGACGTAATGAAAAACTGTTTTTT.

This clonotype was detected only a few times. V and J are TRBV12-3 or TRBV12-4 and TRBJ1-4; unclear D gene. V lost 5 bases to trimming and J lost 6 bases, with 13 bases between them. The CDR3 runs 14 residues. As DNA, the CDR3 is TGTGCCAGCAGTAATGAAGTCGTGTATGAAAAACTGTTTTTT. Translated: CASSNEVVYEKLFF.

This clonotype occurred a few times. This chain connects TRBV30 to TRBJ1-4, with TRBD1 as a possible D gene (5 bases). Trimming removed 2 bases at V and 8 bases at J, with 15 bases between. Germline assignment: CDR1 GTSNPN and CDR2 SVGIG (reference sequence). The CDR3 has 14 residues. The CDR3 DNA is TGTGCCTGGAGTTTACAAGGGGATTCGGAAAAACTGTTTTTT. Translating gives CAWSLQGDSEKLFF.

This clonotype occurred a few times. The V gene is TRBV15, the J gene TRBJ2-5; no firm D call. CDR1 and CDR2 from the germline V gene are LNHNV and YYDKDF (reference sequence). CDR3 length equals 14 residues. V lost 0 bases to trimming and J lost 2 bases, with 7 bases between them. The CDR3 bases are TGTGCCACCAGCAGAGATCCCGTACAAGAGACCCAGTACTTC. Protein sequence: CATSRDPVQETQYF.

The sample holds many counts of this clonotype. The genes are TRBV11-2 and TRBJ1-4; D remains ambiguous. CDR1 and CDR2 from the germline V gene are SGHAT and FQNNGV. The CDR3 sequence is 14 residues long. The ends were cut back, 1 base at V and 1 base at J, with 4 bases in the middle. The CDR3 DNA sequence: TGTGCCAGCAGCTTAGGGTTAACTAATGAAAAACTGTTTTTT. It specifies CASSLGLTNEKLFF.

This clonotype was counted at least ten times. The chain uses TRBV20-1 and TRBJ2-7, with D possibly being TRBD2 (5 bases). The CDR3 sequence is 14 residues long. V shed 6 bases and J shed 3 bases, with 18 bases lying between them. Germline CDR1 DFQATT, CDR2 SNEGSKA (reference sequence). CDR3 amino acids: CSAEDRRSFYEQYF. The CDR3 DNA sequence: TGCAGTGCGGAGGATCGGCGATCATTCTACGAGCAGTACTTC.

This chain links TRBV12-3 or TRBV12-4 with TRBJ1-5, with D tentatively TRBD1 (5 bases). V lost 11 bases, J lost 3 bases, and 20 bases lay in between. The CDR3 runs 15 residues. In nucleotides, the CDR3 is TGTGCCCACAGTTCCCCCAGGGTGGACAATCAGCCCCAGCATTTT. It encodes CAHSSPRVDNQPQHF.

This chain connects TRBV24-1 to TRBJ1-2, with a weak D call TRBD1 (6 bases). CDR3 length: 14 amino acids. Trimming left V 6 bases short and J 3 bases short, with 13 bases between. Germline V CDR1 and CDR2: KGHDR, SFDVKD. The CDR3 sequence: CATSMAGDYYGYTF. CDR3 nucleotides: TGTGCCACCAGTATGGCAGGGGATTACTATGGCTACACCTTC.

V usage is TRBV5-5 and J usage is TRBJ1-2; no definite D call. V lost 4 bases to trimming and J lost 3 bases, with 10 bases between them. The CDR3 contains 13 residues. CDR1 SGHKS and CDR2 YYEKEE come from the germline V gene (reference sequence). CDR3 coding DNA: TGTGCCAGCAGCCCAGACCGGCACTATGGCTACACCTTC. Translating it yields CASSPDRHYGYTF.

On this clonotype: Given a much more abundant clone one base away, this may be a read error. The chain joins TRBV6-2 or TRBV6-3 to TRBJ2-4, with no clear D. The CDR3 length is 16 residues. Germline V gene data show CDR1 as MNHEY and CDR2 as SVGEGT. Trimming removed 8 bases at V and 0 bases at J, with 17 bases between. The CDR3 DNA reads TGTGCCAGCGGCCAACACCGGCTTGTAGCCAAAAACATTCAGTACTTC. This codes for CASGQHRLVAKNIQYF.

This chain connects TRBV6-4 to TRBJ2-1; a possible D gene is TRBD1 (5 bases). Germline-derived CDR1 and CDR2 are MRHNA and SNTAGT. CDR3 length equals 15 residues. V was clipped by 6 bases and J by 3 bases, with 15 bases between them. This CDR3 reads CASRPDSLLYNEQFF. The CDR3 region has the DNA TGTGCCAGCAGACCTGACAGCCTGCTCTACAATGAGCAGTTCTTC.

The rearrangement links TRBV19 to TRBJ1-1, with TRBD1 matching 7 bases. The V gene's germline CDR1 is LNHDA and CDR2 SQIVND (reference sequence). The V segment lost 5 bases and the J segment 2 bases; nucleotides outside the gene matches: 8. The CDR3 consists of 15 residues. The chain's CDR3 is CASSLTGQSNTEAFF. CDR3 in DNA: TGTGCCAGTAGTCTCACGGGACAGTCAAACACTGAAGCTTTCTTT.

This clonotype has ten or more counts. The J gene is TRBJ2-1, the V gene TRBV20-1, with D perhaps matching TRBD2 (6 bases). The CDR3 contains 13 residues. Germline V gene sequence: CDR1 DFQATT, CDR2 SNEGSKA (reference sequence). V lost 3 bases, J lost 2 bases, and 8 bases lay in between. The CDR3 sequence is CSARDYTYNEQFF. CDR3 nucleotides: TGCAGTGCTAGGGACTATACCTACAATGAGCAGTTCTTC.